Shown below are 8 T cell receptor beta chains from a single sample sequenced in a study of regulatory T cells in long-lasting Graves disease (dated by TCRdb to the early 2020s). Libraries came from multiplex PCR. Sequencing relied on an Illumina HiSeq 4000. TCR beta libraries were built with iRepertoire HTBI primers and Arm-PCR amplification of CDR3 regions. Using fastp trimming at Q25 and MiXCR clonotype assembly, TCRdb reanalyzed the public sequencing data and kept in-frame beta chains. Under each unique CDR3 protein, matching rows form one entry showing the most common genes and DNA. The sample table holds about 460,000 distinct CDR3 sequences, of which about 14% were seen once. The ten largest clonotypes hold around a sixth of the sample. Interpreted using the paper, the time point label stands for: newly diagnosed GD, antithyroid drugs for less than 3 months. RNA was extracted from PBMCs in TRIzol for both TCR sequencing and RNA sequencing.

Another study also made use of these data, one on T cells in Graves' hyperthyroidism and ophthalmopathy.

Sequenced here: peripheral blood mononuclear cells (PBMCs), sampled at new diagnosis, from a patient treated with antithyroid drugs. The receptors stem from a woman aged 45-59 years with Graves disease. Donor details come from another sample of the same person, matched by shared clones.

This clonotype was seen more than once but under ten times. This chain joins TRBV12-3 or TRBV12-4 and TRBJ2-1; possibly TRBD2 for D (7 bases). V shed 7 bases and J shed 2 bases, with 15 bases lying between them. This CDR3 region has 15 residues. Written as DNA, the CDR3 is TGTGCCAGCAACTTTCGCGGGGGCGCCTACAATGAGCAGTTCTTC. It yields the protein CASNFRGGAYNEQFF.

In its sample, this clonotype was seen a few times. This chain uses TRBV12-5 with TRBJ2-1; TRBD2 matches 12 bases. CDR3 length: 19 amino acids. Germline loops: CDR1 LGHNT, CDR2 FRNRAP. With V trimmed by 6 bases and J by 8 bases, 20 bases remained unmatched. DNA of the CDR3: TGTGCTAGTGGAACCGGGACAGGGGTGCTAGCGGGAGGGCCGGATGAGCAGTTCTTC. Translation: CASGTGTGVLAGGPDEQFF.

This clonotype occurred a few times. The gene calls are TRBV25-1 and TRBJ2-3; TRBD2 matches at 8 bases. Germline assignment: CDR1 MGHDK and CDR2 SYGVNS. J lost 4 bases, V lost 1 base, and 7 bases had no gene match. The CDR3 has 16 amino acids. CDR3 nucleotides: TGTGCCAGCAGTGAATCCGGGAGGGCCAGTGCAGATACGCAGTATTTT. Translation: CASSESGRASADTQYF. The complete variable domain, with remaining parts taken from reference TRBV25-1 and TRBJ2-3, reads EADIYQTPRYLVIGTGKKITLECSQTMGHDKMYWYQQDPGMELHLIHYSYGVNSTEKGDLSSESTVSRIRTEHFPLTLESARPSHTSQYLCASSESGRASADTQYFGPGTRLTVL.

This clonotype was picked up a small number of times. This rearrangement joins TRBV28 to TRBJ2-7; D uncertain. Germline CDR1 and CDR2: MDHEN and SYDVKM. The V end was cut by 10 bases, the J end by 0 bases, with 13 bases between. The CDR3 consists of 13 residues. The CDR3, as DNA: TGTGCCATCGAGGCGCGGAGCTCCTACGAGCAGTACTTC. This gives the protein CAIEARSSYEQYF.

As concerns this clonotype: A much larger clone lies a single base off, so this may be a read error. This is likely a read error, given that the CDR3 carries no conserved phenylalanine or tryptophan at its end. The rearrangement links TRBV5-6 to TRBJ2-5, with D maybe TRBD1 (6 bases). V gave up 3 bases and J gave up 1 base, with 10 bases separating them. Germline V gene sequence: CDR1 SGHDT, CDR2 YYEEEE. The CDR3 length is 14 residues. The CDR3 bases are TGTGCCAGCAGCTGGGACAACCGCCAAGAGACCCAGTACCTC. It specifies CASSWDNRQETQYL.

The sample holds a few counts of this clonotype. The chain uses TRBV7-9 and TRBJ1-2; D uncertain. The CDR3 has 14 residues. The V end lost 1 base, the J end lost 4 bases, and 10 bases lay between the germline ends. Germline V gene lookup returns CDR1 SEHNR and CDR2 FQNEAQ (reference sequence). The CDR3 spells CASSLEVGGYGYTF. The CDR3, as DNA: TGTGCCAGCAGCTTAGAAGTGGGTGGCTATGGCTACACCTTC.

Points on this clonotype: A much larger clone lies a single base off, so this may be a read error. The chain recombines TRBV12-3 or TRBV12-4 with TRBJ2-2, with a possible D match to TRBD2 (7 bases). CDR3 length: 15 residues. CDR3 in DNA: TGTGCCAGCAGTTTGCGGGGGCTCAACACCGGGGAGCCGTTTTTT. It codes for CASSLRGLNTGEPFF.

V gene TRBV5-1 combines with J gene TRBJ1-3; D unclear. The V end was cut by 3 bases, the J end by 0 bases, with 16 bases between. This CDR3 has 17 residues. The germline CDR1 and CDR2 sequences are SGHRS and YFSETQ. This CDR3 reads CASSSFQLSSSGNTIYF. The CDR3 DNA is TGCGCCAGCAGCTCCTTCCAGTTGTCGAGCTCTGGAAACACCATATATTTT.